This T cell receptor (beta chain) is from a study of T cells expressing NK-cell markers. Across the study: Of eight sequenced donors, seven were HCMV-seropositive and one HCMV-seronegative. General study results and limits: It is unclear if expanded NKG2C-expressing clones target HCMV antigens. Of CD8+ T cells, about 1.0-7.5% belonged to dominant NKG2C+ clonotypes in several donors.

Germline V gene data show CDR1 as ENHRY and CDR2 as SYGVKD. The CDR3 runs 13 residues. About this clonotype itself: The antigen is undetermined.

Using the 5' RACE reads, TCRdb records one entry per CDR3 protein without DNA. There are 440,000 or so distinct CDR3 sequences in the sample, with more than 7% held by the top ten. This clonotype originated in a woman aged 18 to 75 in good health. Sequencing used blood T cells: a sorted CD56 or NKG2C T cell subset, CD4+ or CD8+ T cells, or bulk PBMC T cells (not recorded which). This chain connects TRBV10-3 to TRBJ1-2. The CDR3 spells CAIKPIPNYGYTF.